Shown below are 29 T cell receptor beta chains from a single sample sequenced in a study of blood T cell repertoires in COVID-19. Measured with immunoSEQ multiplex PCR; TCRdb has only the in-frame clones, and not every one. The sample lists approximately 65,000 clones; around two thirds were seen once. The sample consisted of PBMCs or T cells enriched from blood (not recorded which). All receptors derive from a woman in her fifties or sixties who had been exposed to COVID-19.

V and J are TRBV28 and TRBJ2-5, with D unclear. The CDR3 has 12 amino acids. Between the trimmed V and J ends, which lost 6 bases and 5 bases, there was a span of 10 bases. CDR1 is MDHEN and CDR2 is SYDVKM in the germline V gene. In DNA form, the CDR3 reads TGTGCCAGCAGCCTACCCCGGGAGACCCAGTACTTC. Translated, it gives CASSLPRETQYF.

This clone has just a few counts. The chain employs TRBV7-2 and TRBJ2-3; no clear D. Germline V gives CDR1 SGHTA, CDR2 FQGNSA. This CDR3 is 13 amino acids long. Between the trimmed V and J ends, which lost 0 bases and 7 bases, there was a span of 8 bases. CDR3 sequence (DNA): TGTGCCAGCAGCTTAGCCCAGCGATATACGCAGTATTTT. It yields the protein CASSLAQRYTQYF.

This chain connects TRBV3-1 (or the pseudogene TRBV3-2) to TRBJ1-6; perhaps TRBD1 as D (5 bases). The germline CDR1 and CDR2 sequences are LGHDT and YNNKEL (reference sequence). This CDR3 is 15 amino acids long. Trimming removed 4 bases at V and 8 bases at J, with 15 bases between. As DNA, the CDR3 is TGTGCCAGCAGCCGCGGATGGGGGGATCATTCACCCCTCCACTTT. It codes for CASSRGWGDHSPLHF.

This clone was recorded at least ten times. The rearrangement links TRBV28 to TRBJ2-3, with no clear D. V lost 7 bases, J lost 2 bases, and 13 bases lay in between. The CDR3 sequence is 14 residues long. Germline loops: CDR1 MDHEN, CDR2 SYDVKM. CDR3 coding DNA: TGTGCCAGCACTACGACGGGTCTCACAGATACGCAGTATTTT. This codes for CASTTTGLTDTQYF.

The rearrangement links TRBV5-5 to TRBJ2-1, with 10 positions matching TRBD1. Per the germline V gene, CDR1 is SGHKS and CDR2 is YYEKEE (reference sequence). V shed 0 bases, J shed 10 bases, and the junction held 4 bases outside the gene matches. The CDR3 has 14 amino acids. The CDR3 protein is CASSLGDRGGEQFF. Here the CDR3 DNA reads TGTGCCAGCAGCTTGGGGGACAGGGGTGGCGAGCAGTTCTTC.

The chain has TRBV28 and TRBJ2-5; D gene uncertain. Per germline, CDR1 MDHEN and CDR2 SYDVKM. This CDR3 region has 12 residues. With 5 bases removed from V and 3 bases from J, the gap between germline ends came to 7 bases. The CDR3 DNA sequence: TGTGCCAGCAGTGTCCCAAAAGAGACCCAGTACTTC. It specifies CASSVPKETQYF.

For this clone: A read error may account for a junction end that differs from germline. The chain recombines TRBV20-1 with TRBJ1-2, with 7 bases identical to TRBD1. This CDR3 comprises 10 residues. Germline loops: CDR1 DFQATT, CDR2 SNEGSKA (reference sequence). DNA of the CDR3: TGCAGTGCTGGGGGACAGCTATCGGCGTTC. Translation: CSAGGQLSAF.

This clone was observed a handful of times. The chain joins TRBV25-1 to TRBJ2-5; tentative D call: TRBD2 (6 bases). CDR3 size: 14 residues. V was clipped by 8 bases and J by 4 bases, with 17 bases between them. Germline V gives CDR1 MGHDK, CDR2 SYGVNS. CDR3: CASGGTGPRETQYF. DNA for the CDR3: TGTGCCAGCGGGGGGACCGGTCCCCGAGAGACCCAGTACTTC.

This sequence joins TRBV7-3 and TRBJ1-2, with 8 bases fitting TRBD1. This CDR3 has 15 amino acids. CDR1 SGHTA and CDR2 FQGTGA come from the germline V gene. V was clipped by 5 bases and J by 6 bases; unmatched bases: 11. CDR3 coding DNA: TGTGCCAGCAGCCCTTCAGGGGGCTACGTAGATGGCTACACCTTC. Amino acids: CASSPSGGYVDGYTF.

The chain uses TRBV19 and TRBJ2-1, with TRBD1 as a possible D gene (5 bases). The CDR3 sequence is 16 residues long. Per the germline V gene, CDR1 is LNHDA and CDR2 is SQIVND (reference sequence). V was cut by 1 base and J by 2 bases, with 12 bases left in between. The CDR3 region is CASSIGMAGTYNEQFF. The DNA of the CDR3 is TGTGCCAGTAGTATAGGAATGGCAGGGACCTACAATGAGCAGTTCTTC.

This clone was detected only once. V usage is TRBV30 and J usage is TRBJ1-5; 7 bases align to TRBD1. Germline assignment: CDR1 GTSNPN and CDR2 SVGIG (reference sequence). V shed 1 base, J shed 4 bases, and the junction held 4 bases outside the gene matches. There are 14 residues in the CDR3. CDR3 region: CAWSDGTENQPQHF. The CDR3 DNA reads TGTGCCTGGAGTGACGGGACAGAAAATCAGCCCCAGCATTTT.

This clone has only a few counts. The rearrangement links TRBV7-2 to TRBJ2-3; no clear D gene. V was pared by 3 bases and J by 3 bases, with 4 bases between. This CDR3 is 12 amino acids long. Germline CDR1 reads SGHTA; CDR2 reads FQGNSA. The CDR3 bases are TGTGCCAGCAGCTTCCGGACAGATACGCAGTATTTT. It encodes CASSFRTDTQYF.

CDR3 sequence reads: CARSLWGHPNTEAFF. The CDR3 nucleotides read TGTGCCAGAAGCTTATGGGGGCACCCGAACACTGAAGCTTTCTTT. The J gene is TRBJ1-1, the V gene TRBV5-3; D is possibly TRBD1 (6 bases). TRBV5-3 is reported as an ORF; its role is uncertain. This CDR3 spans 15 amino acids. V dropped 2 bases and J dropped 1 base, with 12 bases sitting between them.

This clone was seen a single time. This chain connects TRBV5-5 to TRBJ2-6, with TRBD1 as a possible D gene (5 bases). The CDR3 contains 16 residues. V lost 4 bases and J lost 0, with 11 bases in between. Looked up from germline, CDR1 is SGHKS and CDR2 is YYEKEE (reference sequence). DNA of the CDR3: TGTGCCAGCAGCGGTGACAGACCCTCTGGGGCCAACGTCCTGACTTTC. It encodes CASSGDRPSGANVLTF.

The rearrangement joins TRBV7-9 to TRBJ1-4; possibly TRBD1 for D (5 bases). This CDR3 is built from 13 residues. V was pared by 3 bases and J by 7 bases, with 9 bases between. Germline V lookup: CDR1 SEHNR, CDR2 FQNEAQ (reference sequence). CDR3 amino acids: CASSFVGGEKLFF. The CDR3 nucleotides read TGTGCCAGCAGCTTTGTCGGGGGTGAAAAACTGTTTTTT.

The rearrangement links TRBV9 to TRBJ2-1, with TRBD1 matching over 10 bases. Looked up from germline, CDR1 is SGDLS and CDR2 is YYNGEE. V shed 4 bases, J shed 6 bases, and the junction held 7 bases outside the gene matches. The CDR3 runs 15 residues. The CDR3 DNA sequence: TGTGCCAGCAGCCCACGGGACAGGGGTTTCAATGAGCAGTTCTTC. Protein: CASSPRDRGFNEQFF.

This clone has only a few counts. The CDR3 DNA reads as TGTGCCAGCGGCAGGGGGCCACGAGAGACCCAGTACTTC. It is translated as CASGRGPRETQYF. The chain uses TRBV2 and TRBJ2-5, with 8 bases that match TRBD1. CDR1 and CDR2 from the germline V gene are SNHLY and FYNNEI. With 8 bases clipped from V and 4 bases from J, the junction kept 6 bases outside the gene matches. CDR3 length: 13 residues.

CDR3 sequence (DNA): TGTGCCAGCAGCCCAAGTCGGGCTAGCGGGAGGCATCAAGAGACCCAGTACTTC. Protein: CASSPSRASGRHQETQYF. The V gene is TRBV9, the J gene TRBJ2-5; 11 bases agree with TRBD2. Trimming removed 4 bases from V and 2 bases from J; junction bases left unmatched: 13. The CDR3 runs to 18 residues. Germline-derived CDR1 and CDR2 are SGDLS and YYNGEE.

The J gene is TRBJ2-1, the V gene TRBV11-3; 13 bases map to TRBD2. The length of the CDR3 is 16 residues. The germline V gene has CDR1 SGHNT and CDR2 YENEEA. With 5 bases clipped from V and 8 bases from J, the junction kept 9 bases outside the gene matches. The CDR3 nucleotides read TGTGCCAGCAGCCCTGGACTAGCGGGAGTGGACGATGAGCAGTTCTTC. Translated, it gives CASSPGLAGVDDEQFF.

This chain connects TRBV28 to TRBJ2-4; D is perhaps TRBD2 (7 bases). The CDR3 runs to 14 residues. Germline CDR1 reads MDHEN; CDR2 reads SYDVKM. V lost 5 bases and J lost 5, with 13 bases in between. The CDR3: CASSEGGGENIQYF. CDR3 DNA: TGTGCCAGCAGTGAGGGGGGAGGGGAAAACATTCAGTACTTC.

This chain joins TRBV9 and TRBJ2-3, with 13 bases fitting TRBD2. CDR3 length: 18 residues. The germline gives CDR1 SGDLS, CDR2 YYNGEE. Trimming took 4 bases from V and 0 from J; bases not matched to a gene: 8. The DNA of the CDR3 is TGTGCCAGCAGCCCACGGACTAGCGGGGGTGGGAGCACAGATACGCAGTATTTT. Translation: CASSPRTSGGGSTDTQYF.

This clone was found once. The chain recombines TRBV11-2 with TRBJ2-5, with D perhaps TRBD2 (5 bases). V lost 0 bases, J lost 7 bases, and 9 bases lay in between. Germline V gene data show CDR1 as SGHAT and CDR2 as FQNNGV. This CDR3 is 13 amino acids long. CDR3: CASSLDGRGTQYF. The CDR3 DNA follows: TGTGCCAGCAGCTTAGATGGCCGGGGGACCCAGTACTTC.

This clone has more than one count but fewer than ten. The chain uses TRBV5-1 and TRBJ1-1, with 10 positions matching TRBD1. The V and J ends lost 3 bases and 4 bases, in that order; junction bases with no gene match: 3. Germline V gene lookup returns CDR1 SGHRS and CDR2 YFSETQ. The CDR3 runs to 14 residues. CDR3 region: CASSWTGGITEAFF. The CDR3 DNA is TGCGCCAGCAGCTGGACAGGGGGAATCACTGAAGCTTTCTTT.

The chain couples TRBV24-1 to TRBJ2-7; D is perhaps TRBD2 (7 bases). Germline-derived CDR1 and CDR2 are KGHDR and SFDVKD. This CDR3 comprises 13 residues. Between the trimmed V and J ends, which lost 4 bases and 3 bases, there was a span of 9 bases. The CDR3 DNA is TGTGCCACCAGTGAGGGGGGGCGCTACGAGCAGTACTTC. The encoded protein is CATSEGGRYEQYF.

The chain is built from TRBV5-8 and TRBJ2-7; TRBD1 agrees at 9 bases. The V segment lost 4 bases and the J segment 5 bases; nucleotides outside the gene matches: 10. The CDR3 has 15 amino acids. The germline CDR1 and CDR2 sequences are SGHTS and YDEGEE. The CDR3 DNA follows: TGTGCCAGCAGCAGACGGACAGGGGCTATAAACGAGCAGTACTTC. This codes for CASSRRTGAINEQYF.

The chain uses TRBV19 and TRBJ2-1, with 11 nucleotides matching TRBD2. V was clipped by 3 bases and J by 10 bases; unmatched bases: 5. CDR3 size: 14 residues. CDR1 is LNHDA and CDR2 is SQIVND in the germline V gene (reference sequence). The CDR3 loop reads CASSILAGGLEQFF. The CDR3 bases are TGTGCCAGTAGTATTCTAGCGGGAGGTCTAGAGCAGTTCTTC.

The chain is built from TRBV28 and TRBJ2-3; D may be TRBD1 (6 bases). Germline values: CDR1 MDHEN, CDR2 SYDVKM. The CDR3 covers 14 residues. Trimming shortened V by 6 bases and J by 4 bases, and 14 bases separated the two germline ends. The chain's CDR3 is CASRSGTTADTQYF. The CDR3 region has the DNA TGTGCCAGCAGATCCGGGACAACAGCAGATACGCAGTATTTT.

The sample holds one count of this clone. The CDR3 sequence is CASSSPDEQFF. The DNA of the CDR3 is TGTGCCAGCAGTTCACCGGATGAGCAGTTCTTC. The gene calls are TRBV6-5 and TRBJ2-1; D remains unclear. Per the germline V gene, CDR1 is MNHEY and CDR2 is SVGAGI. The CDR3 has 11 amino acids. Between the trimmed V and J ends, which lost 4 bases and 8 bases, there was a span of 6 bases.

This chain joins TRBV27 and TRBJ1-4; D is perhaps TRBD1 (5 bases). Germline CDR1 MNHEY, CDR2 SMNVEV (reference sequence). V dropped 6 bases and J dropped 8 bases, with 19 bases sitting between them. The CDR3 sequence is 15 residues long. CDR3 loop: CASSPSGGFVEKLFF. Written as DNA, the CDR3 is TGTGCCAGCAGCCCCAGCGGGGGGTTCGTCGAAAAACTGTTTTTT.